The rows below give T cell receptor beta chains drawn from one sample of a study of cytomegalovirus exposure and HLA in healthy donors. The assay was immunoSEQ multiplex PCR, and TCRdb's table has in-frame clones only and misses some. The sample yields tens of thousands of clones, roughly 95% seen once. The source material was PBMCs. The source of these receptors is a woman aged 18-30 years in good health and CMV-seropositive. CDR3s include the opening cysteine and the closing phenylalanine or tryptophan. Fields, in order: clone size, D gene, J gene, V gene, CDR3 protein, CDR3 DNA. D genes are given only for firm matches. Rows give clone size only sometimes, using once, few, many, or a class for an expanded clone.

.,.,TRBJ1-1,TRBV11-2,CASSLDRGSEAFF,TGTGCCAGCAGCTTAGACAGGGGCAGTGAAGCTTTCTTT
.,TRBD2,TRBJ2-7,TRBV7-3,CASSLSAGYEQYF,TGTGCCAGCAGCCTGTCAGCGGGGTACGAGCAGTACTTC
.,TRBD2,TRBJ2-5,TRBV18,CASSPPTSGQETQYF,TGTGCCAGCTCACCCCCTACTAGCGGCCAAGAGACCCAGTACTTC
.,TRBD2,TRBJ2-5,TRBV28,CASTTQGRENPRETQYF,TGTGCCAGCACCACCCAAGGGAGGGAAAATCCTCGGGAGACCCAGTACTTC
.,TRBD1,TRBJ1-2,TRBV13,CASSLGSQGALGGYTF,TGTGCCAGCAGCTTGGGATCTCAGGGGGCACTAGGAGGCTACACCTTC
.,.,TRBJ1-5,TRBV29-1,CSAFTGLGNQPQHF,TGCAGCGCCTTTACAGGGTTGGGCAATCAGCCCCAGCATTTT
.,TRBD1,TRBJ2-7,TRBV29-1,CSVRTGGSYEQYF,TGCAGCGTGCGGACAGGGGGCTCCTACGAGCAGTACTTC
.,TRBD1,TRBJ1-4,TRBV18,CASSPGTDFNEKLFF,TGTGCCAGCTCACCTGGGACAGACTTTAATGAAAAACTGTTTTTT
.,TRBD1,TRBJ1-1,TRBV28,CALGETSRQGEKAFF,TGTGCCCTTGGGGAGACATCGCGACAGGGCGAGAAAGCTTTCTTT
once,.,TRBJ2-1,TRBV7-2,CASSLGGGAYNEQFF,TGTGCCAGCAGCTTAGGAGGCGGTGCTTACAATGAGCAGTTCTTC
once,TRBD2,TRBJ2-1,TRBV11-2,CASSLVGGSGNEQFF,TGTGCCAGCAGCTTAGTCGGCGGGAGCGGTAATGAGCAGTTCTTC
.,.,TRBJ2-1,TRBV6-1,CASSEARRRDEQFF,TGTGCCAGCAGTGAAGCGCGGAGGCGGGATGAGCAGTTCTTC
.,.,TRBJ2-7,TRBV10-3,CAISGAVDRSKHEQYF,TGTGCCATCAGTGGCGCCGTGGACAGAAGCAAGCACGAGCAGTACTTC
.,.,TRBJ2-7,TRBV28,CASTLWGGLTYEQYF,TGTGCCAGCACCCTATGGGGCGGACTAACCTACGAGCAGTACTTC
.,.,TRBJ2-2,TRBV5-1,CASSLPASSGELFF,TGCGCCAGCAGCCTTCCGGCTAGCTCTGGGGAGCTGTTTTTT
.,TRBD1,TRBJ1-5,TRBV28,CASSHRGSQPQHF,TGTGCCAGCAGCCACAGGGGTAGTCAGCCCCAGCATTTT
.,TRBD1,TRBJ1-2,TRBV7-3,CASSLTSRDRGKGYTF,TGTGCCAGCAGCTTAACGTCTCGGGACAGGGGGAAGGGCTACACCTTC
.,TRBD2,TRBJ2-2,TRBV9,CASSVGAGGNTGELFF,TGTGCCAGCAGCGTAGGAGCGGGAGGGAACACCGGGGAGCTGTTTTTT
.,.,TRBJ1-4,TRBV28,CASKIRGEKLFF,TGTGCCAGCAAGATCCGGGGTGAAAAACTGTTTTTT
.,.,TRBJ2-7,TRBV11-2,CASNPQTQGHEQYF,TGTGCCAGCAACCCTCAAACTCAGGGCCACGAGCAGTACTTC
once,.,TRBJ2-3,TRBV9,CASSAADSSSTDTQYF,TGTGCCAGCAGCGCCGCGGACAGTTCTAGCACAGATACGCAGTATTTT
.,.,TRBJ1-1,TRBV27,CASSFLGGDTEAFF,TGTGCCAGCAGTTTTTTAGGGGGAGACACTGAAGCTTTCTTT
.,TRBD2,TRBJ2-4,TRBV4-2,CASSQDLKRGVAKNIQYF,TGTGCCAGCAGCCAAGATTTAAAGCGGGGGGTAGCCAAAAACATTCAGTACTTC
.,.,TRBJ1-5,TRBV9,CASSVGGVGGQPQHF,TGTGCCAGCAGCGTAGGCGGGGTAGGCGGGCAGCCCCAGCATTTT
.,TRBD2,TRBJ2-2,TRBV19,CASSLTGGPAGELFF,TGTGCCAGTAGCCTGACGGGAGGGCCAGCCGGGGAGCTGTTTTTT
.,TRBD1,TRBJ2-1,TRBV6-1,CASSGWTGRGYNEQFF,TGTGCCAGCAGTGGGTGGACAGGGCGAGGCTACAATGAGCAGTTCTTC
.,.,TRBJ2-2,TRBV5-1,CASSLLSAVMTPGELFF,TGCGCCAGCAGCTTGTTGTCTGCGGTGATGACGCCCGGGGAGCTGTTTTTT
.,TRBD1,TRBJ1-1,TRBV10-2,CASKDRGAEAFF,TGCGCCAGCAAGGACAGGGGCGCTGAAGCTTTCTTT
once,.,TRBJ1-1,TRBV28,CASSPIRGGNTEAFF,TGTGCCAGCAGCCCAATCAGGGGTGGAAACACTGAAGCTTTCTTT
.,.,TRBJ2-7,TRBV28,CASSLSLAHEQYF,TGTGCCAGCAGTTTATCCCTGGCCCACGAGCAGTACTTC
.,TRBD1,TRBJ1-2,TRBV4-3,CASSQDPGGNYGYTF,TGCGCCAGCAGCCAAGATCCAGGGGGTAACTATGGCTACACCTTC
.,.,TRBJ2-5,TRBV6-4,CASSEIRELNSTQYF,TGTGCCAGCAGTGAAATCCGGGAGCTTAATTCGACCCAGTACTTC
.,.,TRBJ2-5,TRBV27,CASSSVGGRLYQETQYF,TGTGCCAGCAGTTCCGTTGGGGGCAGACTGTACCAAGAGACCCAGTACTTC
.,.,TRBJ1-2,TRBV9,CASSSGVDGYTF,TGTGCCAGCAGCTCAGGGGTGGACGGCTACACCTTC
.,TRBD1,TRBJ2-5,TRBV28,CASSLPGTGGAETQYF,TGTGCCAGCAGTTTACCCGGGACAGGGGGCGCCGAGACCCAGTACTTC
.,TRBD2,TRBJ2-7,TRBV6-1,CASSEAVRLAGVREQYF,TGTGCCAGCAGTGAAGCGGTTAGACTAGCGGGAGTTAGGGAGCAGTACTTC
.,TRBD1,TRBJ1-1,TRBV9,CASSLQGARNTEAFF,TGTGCCAGCAGCCTCCAGGGGGCCAGGAACACTGAAGCTTTCTTT
.,.,TRBJ2-1,TRBV7-6,CASSRQLGEAYNEQFF,TGTGCCAGCAGCCGCCAACTCGGGGAGGCGTACAATGAGCAGTTCTTC
.,TRBD1,TRBJ1-6,TRBV5-4,CASSFNRGPNSPLHF,TGTGCCAGCAGCTTTAACAGGGGGCCCAATTCACCCCTCCACTTT
.,.,TRBJ1-4,TRBV9,CASSGPYGRGEKLFF,TGTGCCAGCAGCGGACCCTATGGACGGGGTGAAAAACTGTTTTTT
.,.,TRBJ1-5,TRBV28,CASSSLQGYSNQPQHF,TGTGCCAGCAGTTCGCTACAGGGCTATAGCAATCAGCCCCAGCATTTT
.,TRBD2,TRBJ2-1,TRBV18,CASSPSGGRAFF,TGTGCCAGCTCACCTAGCGGGGGAAGAGCGTTCTTC
.,TRBD1,TRBJ2-7,TRBV7-3,CASSPGQGMGEQYF,TGTGCCAGCAGCCCCGGACAGGGAATGGGCGAGCAGTACTTC
.,.,TRBJ2-2,TRBV7-2,CASSLLLTLPNTGELFF,TGTGCCAGCAGCTTACTTCTGACTCTACCGAACACCGGGGAGCTGTTTTTT
.,TRBD1,TRBJ1-6,TRBV10-3,CAISESLVTGENSPLHF,TGTGCCATCAGTGAGTCGCTGGTGACAGGGGAGAATTCACCCCTCCACTTT
.,TRBD2,TRBJ2-1,TRBV19,CASSRSSGRGNEQFF,TGTGCCAGTAGTAGGTCTAGCGGGAGAGGGAATGAGCAGTTCTTC
.,.,TRBJ1-5,TRBV9,CASSVGWARQPQHF,TGTGCCAGCAGCGTTGGCTGGGCAAGGCAGCCCCAGCATTTT
.,.,TRBJ2-2,TRBV15,CATSREVWARNTGELFF,TGTGCCACCAGCAGAGAAGTTTGGGCGAGAAACACCGGGGAGCTGTTTTTT